The 22 T cell receptor beta chains below come from one sample, sequenced in a study of T cell responses to AZD1222 COVID-19 vaccine. Repertoires were generated with immunoSEQ multiplex PCR, while TCRdb's copy carries only in-frame clones and drops some. The sample holds about 130,000 clones, over 75% seen once. The material sequenced was peripheral blood, taken 28 days after the second AZD1222 dose. The receptors derive from an adult who received the AZD1222 COVID-19 vaccine.

The chain links TRBV2 to TRBJ1-3; 7 positions agree with TRBD1. Germline lookup yields CDR1 SNHLY and CDR2 FYNNEI. The CDR3 totals 16 residues. With V trimmed by 1 base and J by 2 bases, 5 bases remained unmatched. For the CDR3, the DNA is TGTGCCAGCAGTGAAGATCGGACAGGCGCTGGAAACACCATATATTTT. This sequence encodes CASSEDRTGAGNTIYF.

The genes are TRBV9 and TRBJ1-6, with a possible D match to TRBD1 (6 bases). Looked up from germline, CDR1 is SGDLS and CDR2 is YYNGEE. CDR3 length: 15 amino acids. V was pared by 3 bases and J by 4 bases, with 11 bases between. The CDR3 DNA reads as TGTGCCAGCAGCGGCCGGGACAAGTATAATTCACCCCTCCACTTT. Protein product: CASSGRDKYNSPLHF.

The chain joins TRBV28 to TRBJ2-5; maybe TRBD1 (6 bases). CDR1 MDHEN and CDR2 SYDVKM come from the germline V gene. Trimming took 5 bases from V and 3 from J, leaving 25 bases between them. This CDR3 spans 18 amino acids. The CDR3 coding sequence is TGTGCCAGCAGTCCAAATTGGGCAGGGACAAATAACGAAGAGACCCAGTACTTC. Translating it yields CASSPNWAGTNNEETQYF.

The chain uses TRBV7-9 and TRBJ2-7; D perhaps matches TRBD2 (5 bases). Germline lookup yields CDR1 SEHNR and CDR2 FQNEAQ (reference sequence). This CDR3 has 15 residues. Trimming pared 2 bases from V and 4 bases from J, leaving 15 bases between. The CDR3 DNA sequence: TGTGCCAGCAGCTTAAACCTAGCTCCTAGGTACGAGCAGTACTTC. Protein product: CASSLNLAPRYEQYF.

The chain links TRBV2 to TRBJ1-6; 9 bases are a match to TRBD1. The CDR3 loop spans 13 amino acids. The V segment lost 8 bases and the J segment 6 bases; nucleotides outside the gene matches: 2. Germline CDR1 is SNHLY and CDR2 is FYNNEI. CDR3 sequence reads: CASGTGFNSPLHF. Here the CDR3 DNA reads TGTGCCAGCGGGACAGGGTTTAATTCACCCCTCCACTTT.

The chain has TRBV5-1 and TRBJ1-5, with D uncertain. The CDR3 has 14 residues. V was clipped by 4 bases and J by 0 bases, with 8 bases between them. The germline CDR1 and CDR2 sequences are SGHRS and YFSETQ. The CDR3 DNA reads TGCGCCAGCAGCCGGGGTGATAGCAATCAGCCCCAGCATTTT. It codes for CASSRGDSNQPQHF.

CDR3 in amino acids: CASSLQGDQRFGYTF. The CDR3 DNA reads as TGTGCCAGCTCACTACAGGGGGATCAACGGTTTGGCTACACCTTC. The rearrangement uses TRBV18 and TRBJ1-2, with TRBD1 matching 8 bases. Losses at the gene ends were 4 bases for V and 7 bases for J; bases not matched to a gene: 11. CDR1 and CDR2 from the germline V gene are KGHSH and LQKENI. There are 15 residues in the CDR3.

V usage is TRBV11-3 and J usage is TRBJ1-1; TRBD1 matches at 7 bases. Germline V gene lookup returns CDR1 SGHNT and CDR2 YENEEA. Trimming at V came to 6 bases and at J to 5 bases, leaving 6 bases not matched to a gene. The CDR3 consists of 13 residues. This chain's CDR3 is CASSRGGRTEAFF. DNA for the CDR3: TGTGCCAGCAGTCGAGGGGGCAGGACTGAAGCTTTCTTT.

This clone was detected only a few times. The chain couples TRBV18 to TRBJ1-5; D remains ambiguous. In germline, CDR1 is KGHSH, CDR2 LQKENI. V lost 2 bases to trimming and J lost 2 bases, with 7 bases between them. The CDR3 runs to 14 residues. Here the CDR3 DNA reads TGTGCCAGCTCACCAGAAATGGGCAATCAGCCCCAGCATTTT. Amino acids: CASSPEMGNQPQHF.

The V and J genes are TRBV18 and TRBJ2-2, with D possibly TRBD2 on 6 matching bases. Trimming stripped 6 bases from V and 2 bases from J, with 16 bases between. CDR1 is KGHSH and CDR2 is LQKENI in the germline V gene. The CDR3 runs 16 residues. CDR3 coding DNA: TGTGCCAGCTCCCCCTTCGGAGGGAGAAACACCGGGGAGCTGTTTTTT. Protein product: CASSPFGGRNTGELFF.

The J gene is TRBJ1-5, the V gene TRBV15; weak D call: TRBD1 (6 bases). V lost 8 bases to trimming and J lost 0 bases, with 14 bases between them. The CDR3 loop spans 15 amino acids. Germline CDR1 reads LNHNV; CDR2 reads YYDKDF (reference sequence). The CDR3, as DNA: TGTGCCACCTCTAAGGGGGATCGTAGCAATCAGCCCCAGCATTTT. It is translated as CATSKGDRSNQPQHF.

V and J are TRBV6-5 and TRBJ1-5; TRBD1 matches 10 bases. J lost 8 bases, V lost 5 bases, and 6 bases had no gene match. Germline lookup yields CDR1 MNHEY and CDR2 SVGAGI. The CDR3 is made up of 14 amino acids. This CDR3 is CASSTTGGWKPQHF. DNA of the CDR3: TGTGCCAGCAGTACGACAGGGGGCTGGAAGCCCCAGCATTTT.

This clone was detected only once. V usage is TRBV12-3 or TRBV12-4 and J usage is TRBJ1-1; D gene unclear. CDR3 length: 9 residues. Trimming took 5 bases from V and 11 from J, leaving 6 bases between them. The CDR3 region is CASSPRAFF. The CDR3 bases are TGTGCCAGCAGTCCCCGGGCTTTCTTT.

This clone was picked up one time. The chain links TRBV3-1 (or the pseudogene TRBV3-2) to TRBJ1-6; TRBD1 matches at 8 bases. The germline V gene encodes CDR1 LGHDT and CDR2 YNNKEL (reference sequence). This CDR3 contains 16 residues. Trimming at V came to 1 base and at J to 6 bases, leaving 5 bases not matched to a gene. CDR3 in amino acids: CASSQGNQGANSPLHF. Written as DNA, the CDR3 is TGTGCCAGCAGCCAAGGGAACCAGGGGGCTAATTCACCCCTCCACTTT.

The V gene is TRBV30, the J gene TRBJ1-3; tentative D call: TRBD1 (5 bases). Germline V gene lookup returns CDR1 GTSNPN and CDR2 SVGIG (reference sequence). This CDR3 has 13 amino acids. Trimming pared 4 bases from V and 3 bases from J, leaving 10 bases between. CDR3 residues: CAWMVQGGNTIYF. As DNA, the CDR3 is TGTGCCTGGATGGTGCAGGGTGGAAACACCATATATTTT.

The table lists this clone with a few counts. The chain couples TRBV11-2 to TRBJ2-1, with unresolved D. V was shortened by 5 bases and J by 5 bases, with 13 bases between the two germline ends. Germline V CDR1 and CDR2: SGHAT, FQNNGV. The length of the CDR3 is 14 residues. For the CDR3, the DNA is TGTGCCAGCAGCCCCCTAGTATCCCACAATGAGCAGTTCTTC. This sequence encodes CASSPLVSHNEQFF.

V gene TRBV10-3 combines with J gene TRBJ2-2; a possible D gene is TRBD1 (6 bases). V was pared by 10 bases and J by 7 bases, with 7 bases between. Germline CDR1 and CDR2: ENHRY and SYGVKD. This CDR3 is 10 amino acids long. Written as DNA, the CDR3 is TGTGCCACCAGGGGCGGGGAGCTGTTTTTT. Translating it yields CATRGGELFF.

The chain joins TRBV3-1 (or the pseudogene TRBV3-2) to TRBJ2-2; 7 bases align to TRBD1. The length of the CDR3 is 14 residues. The trim removed 6 bases at V and 4 bases at J, leaving 5 bases unmatched. Germline CDR1 LGHDT, CDR2 YNNKEL (reference sequence). The CDR3 here is CASRQGLVTGELFF. For the CDR3, the DNA is TGTGCCAGCAGACAGGGGTTGGTCACCGGGGAGCTGTTTTTT.

The CDR3 loop reads CASSLGFRGRTPGTDTQYF. Written as DNA, the CDR3 is TGTGCCAGCAGTTTAGGGTTTCGCGGGAGGACTCCAGGCACAGATACGCAGTATTTT. This chain links TRBV27 with TRBJ2-3; TRBD2 matches 8 bases. The CDR3 sequence is 19 residues long. With V trimmed by 2 bases and J by 1 base, 14 bases remained unmatched. Germline V gene lookup returns CDR1 MNHEY and CDR2 SMNVEV (reference sequence).

The V call is TRBV28, the J call TRBJ1-1; 7 bases match TRBD1. Trimming took 4 bases from V and 3 from J; bases not matched to a gene: 5. The CDR3 has 14 amino acids. Looked up from germline, CDR1 is MDHEN and CDR2 is SYDVKM. The CDR3 protein is CASSSLQGDTEAFF. As DNA, the CDR3 is TGTGCCAGCAGTTCCTTGCAGGGGGACACTGAAGCTTTCTTT.

This clone was picked up one time. The rearrangement joins TRBV11-2 to TRBJ2-1; 8 bases align to TRBD2. The CDR3 runs to 14 residues. V lost 1 base, J lost 5 bases, and 1 base stayed unmatched. The germline CDR1 and CDR2 sequences are SGHAT and FQNNGV. The DNA of the CDR3 is TGTGCCAGCAGCTTAGCGGGAGGGAACAATGAGCAGTTCTTC. Protein: CASSLAGGNNEQFF.

The chain carries TRBV6-6 and TRBJ2-1; D is unresolved. The CDR3 consists of 12 residues. Deletions cut 3 bases from V and 5 bases from J, with 5 bases between. The germline gives CDR1 MNHNY, CDR2 SVGAGI (reference sequence). CDR3 coding DNA: TGTGCCAGCAGTTATCTCGACAATGAGCAGTTCTTC. It is translated as CASSYLDNEQFF.